These T cell receptor beta chains were read from a single sample in a study of blood T cells in healthy people across ages. In TCRdb, the 5' RACE reads were re-called with MiXCR into one record per CDR3 protein. This table has hundreds of thousands of distinct CDR3 sequences, more than 55% appearing once. Sequencing input: blood. The receptors originated from a man aged 35-49 years in good health. Each CDR3 is given with its conserved first and last residue.

V,CDR3
TRBV20-1,CSARVAGLNEKLFF
TRBV4-2,CASSQVGNIQYF
TRBV4-1,CASSQLTISGANVLTF
TRBV7-9,CASSLMPTEGNQPQHF
TRBV4-3,CASSQEVGRRNGETQYF
TRBV5-1,CASSKSQGSRFDEQYF
TRBV7-3,CASSERPGLGFDEQYF
TRBV7-3,CASSLTMSYTEAFF
TRBV7-3,CASSLTLALDQETQYF
TRBV5-1,CASSVVGTGLAAPREQYF
TRBV20-1,CSAERMDSQETQYF
TRBV3-1,CASSQPGLAETQYF
TRBV6-5,CASSRQIQETQYF
TRBV28,CASQREIGELFF
TRBV5-5,CASSLVGSVDEQYF
TRBV9,CAGSVGEGGYGYTF
TRBV25-1,CASSERVTDTQYF
TRBV7-2,CASSLDWGRAGEKLFF
TRBV6-2/TRBV6-3,CASSFTPGQVFSYEQYF
TRBV29-1,CSVKTGNYGYTF
TRBV24-1,CATSGHRSGDIHTQYF
TRBV20-1,CSAREGRTYEQYF
TRBV13,CASSSQATVQETQYF
TRBV6-2/TRBV6-3,CASIPAGVRETQYF
TRBV7-2,CASSLAPRDRLGGSSTGELFF
TRBV12-3/TRBV12-4,CASSSKTDTQYF
TRBV28,CASSPQWNNYGYTF
TRBV20-1,CSASGASYNEQFF
TRBV7-3,CASSSLSADTQYF
TRBV20-1,CSVRHDKNIQYF
TRBV29-1,CSVAKLPREKLFF
TRBV7-8,CASSFPQNTEAFF
TRBV7-2,CASSFGPEGNSPLHF
TRBV10-3,CAISEKAVLRPNSYEQYF
TRBV18,CASSPVLASRETQYF
TRBV28,CASSASGDEQYF